The T cell receptor (beta chain) described here comes from a study of shared clonotypes between healthy human individuals. The table came from immunoSEQ multiplex PCR; TCRdb's copy has only in-frame clones and leaves some out. The sample records around 2,000,000 clones, 85% to 95% being singletons. General study points: As a rule, naive subsets had a larger estimated richness than memory subsets.

In its sample, this clone was seen a few times. Antigen: not known. The CDR3 spans 16 residues. Germline V gene sequence: CDR1 SGHAT, CDR2 FQNNGV. V was pared by 1 base and J by 7 bases, with 8 bases of the junction left unmatched. Naive CD8 populations comprised CD45RO-negative cells positively selected for CCR7, excluding terminally differentiated effector memory CD45RA+ cells. This rearrangement joins TRBV11-2 to TRBJ1-2, with 11 bases lining up with TRBD1. The sample taken for sequencing was naive CD8+ T cells sorted from blood. The receptor comes from a man aged 18 to 29 in good health. CDR3 amino acids: CASSLVVQGQGAGYTF. The DNA for the CDR3 is TGTGCCAGCAGCTTAGTGGTCCAAGGACAGGGGGCTGGCTACACCTTC.